This record concerns one T cell receptor beta chain sequence. V lost 0 bases and J lost 0; bases outside the gene matches: 4. This CDR3 is 17 amino acids long. CDR1 and CDR2 from the germline V gene are SGDLS and YYNGEE. The sample originates from a study of blood T cell repertoires in COVID-19. Study in general: Material from acute and convalescent COVID-19 was sourced from the United States, Italy and Spain. T cells, B-cell-depleted T cells, or PBMCs provided the cDNA or gDNA that served as material.

Original processing notes: Counts of nucleated cells, estimated from reference gene primer amplification, were obtained. Here immunoSEQ multiplex PCR was the method, and the copy in TCRdb shows in-frame clones only, minus some. The DNA was the basis for D and trimming; V, J and clone size are from that table. This sample has some 220,000 clones, with 75% to 85% found just once. This sequence was found in a human donor in a cohort sampled during active COVID-19. This chain joins TRBV9 and TRBJ1-3; 9 nucleotides line up with TRBD1. Sequenced sample: peripheral blood. CDR3 region: CASSVEVTGGSGNTIYF. The CDR3 nucleotides are TGTGCCAGCAGCGTAGAGGTGACAGGGGGCTCTGGAAACACCATATATTTT.